These 26 T cell receptor beta chains originate from one sample sequenced in a study of fetal regulatory T cell absence and autoimmunity. TCRdb's copy holds only in-frame clones and misses some; the assay was immunoSEQ multiplex PCR. The sample consists of some 87,000 clones, about two thirds of them appearing once. Sequenced material: pancreas tissue. These receptors all come from a male donor with IPEX syndrome.

The chain carries TRBV12-1 and TRBJ2-1; TRBD1 reflects the table's D call only, with no check against the DNA. TRBV12-1 has pseudogene status. The CDR3 has 14 residues. The CDR3 is CASSSGQRYNEQFF. DNA for the CDR3: TGTGCCAGCAGCTCCGGACAGAGATACAATGAGCAGTTCTTC.

This clone was seen only a few times. This chain uses TRBV6-6 with TRBJ1-5; D gene ambiguous. Between the trimmed V and J ends, which lost 2 bases and 4 bases, there was a span of 6 bases. The CDR3 runs 13 residues. Germline assignment: CDR1 MNHNY and CDR2 SVGAGI (reference sequence). The CDR3 loop reads CASSYTRNQPQHF. Here the CDR3 DNA reads TGTGCCAGCAGTTACACAAGGAATCAGCCCCAGCATTTT.

Only a few counts were recorded for this clone. One junction end disagrees with the germline gene, perhaps due to a read error. The chain couples TRBV4-3 to TRBJ2-7, with D possibly being TRBD1 (6 bases). CDR1 and CDR2 from the germline V gene are LGHNA and YSLEER. The CDR3 is 15 amino acids. CDR3: CASSEETGTPYEQYF. In DNA, the CDR3 is TGCGCCAGCAGCGAAGAGACCGGGACACCTTACGAGCAGTACTTC.

This chain joins TRBV15 and TRBJ1-1, with 7 bases matching TRBD1. The CDR3 spans 15 residues. V trimming: 4 bases; J trimming: 0 bases; junction bases outside the gene matches: 5. CDR1 and CDR2 from the germline V gene are LNHNV and YYDKDF (reference sequence). The CDR3 DNA reads TGTGCCACCAGCAAAGGACAGGAGATGAACACTGAAGCTTTCTTT. Translating it yields CATSKGQEMNTEAFF.

This rearrangement joins TRBV7-2 to TRBJ2-7; a possible D gene is TRBD1 (6 bases). CDR3 length: 15 residues. Trimming removed 2 bases from V and 4 bases from J, with 15 bases in between. Per germline, CDR1 SGHTA and CDR2 FQGNSA. The CDR3 bases are TGTGCCAGCAGCTTATTCTGGACAGAAGTGTACGAGCAGTACTTC. It encodes CASSLFWTEVYEQYF.

CDR3 DNA sequence: TGTGCCAGCAGCGTAGTTTCTTGGGGAGCACGTGGCTACACCTTC. Protein sequence: CASSVVSWGARGYTF. The chain combines TRBV9 with TRBJ1-2, with D unclear. Trimming left V 0 bases short and J 7 bases short, with 16 bases between. The CDR3 totals 15 residues. The germline V gene encodes CDR1 SGDLS and CDR2 YYNGEE. Variable domain in full (rest from reference TRBV9 and TRBJ1-2): DSGVTQTPKHLITATGQRVTLRCSPRSGDLSVYWYQQSLDQGLQFLIQYYNGEERAKGNILERFSAQQFPDLHSELNLSSLELGDSALYFCASSVVSWGARGYTFGSGTRLTVV.

This clone was seen just once. The chain recombines TRBV6-5 with TRBJ1-5, with 8 bases identical to TRBD1. V was pared by 5 bases and J by 4 bases, with 4 bases of the junction left unmatched. The germline V gene encodes CDR1 MNHEY and CDR2 SVGAGI. The CDR3 is 14 residues long. CDR3 bases: TGTGCCAGCAGTACTCGGGACAGGAATCAGCCCCAGCATTTT. It encodes CASSTRDRNQPQHF.

As for this clone: Other DNA sequences from this sample encode an identical CDR3 as well. V and J are TRBV6-5 and TRBJ2-7, with TRBD1 matching over 9 bases. Trimming at V came to 2 bases and at J to 7 bases, leaving 3 bases not matched to a gene. The length of the CDR3 is 13 residues. Germline lookup yields CDR1 MNHEY and CDR2 SVGAGI. CDR3 protein: CASSYPGTGEQYF. CDR3 DNA sequence: TGTGCCAGCAGTTACCCCGGGACAGGGGAGCAGTACTTC.

There are a few counts of this clone. CDR3 sequence (DNA): TGCGCCAGCAGCGGGGAACGGGACTACCGAACCGGGGAGCTGTTTTTT. Translating it yields CASSGERDYRTGELFF. V usage is TRBV5-1 and J usage is TRBJ2-2; 7 bases are shared with TRBD2. This CDR3 spans 16 amino acids. The germline V gene has CDR1 SGHRS and CDR2 YFSETQ. V shed 4 bases, J shed 5 bases, and the junction held 11 bases outside the gene matches.

This chain connects TRBV18 to TRBJ2-3, with no clear D. Looked up from germline, CDR1 is KGHSH and CDR2 is LQKENI. The CDR3 is 14 residues long. The V end was cut by 3 bases, the J end by 1 base, with 8 bases between. The CDR3 DNA follows: TGTGCCAGCTCACCCCCCAGCGGCACAGATACGCAGTATTTT. It codes for CASSPPSGTDTQYF.

This clone was observed a single time. The chain couples TRBV2 to TRBJ1-2; 10 nucleotides line up with TRBD1. Germline assignment: CDR1 SNHLY and CDR2 FYNNEI. The ends lost 5 bases at V and 0 bases at J; junction bases unmatched: 3. This CDR3 contains 15 residues. DNA for the CDR3: TGTGCCAGCAGTAGACAGGGGGCGGCTAACTATGGCTACACCTTC. This translates into CASSRQGAANYGYTF.

This clone was detected many times. The chain has TRBV7-2 and TRBJ2-7, with 8 bases fitting TRBD2. The CDR3 has 15 amino acids. Germline trimming cut 5 bases from V and 3 bases from J; bases unmatched to any gene: 9. Germline V gene data show CDR1 as SGHTA and CDR2 as FQGNSA. CDR3 protein: CASSIKSGSLYEQYF. The CDR3 DNA reads TGTGCCAGCAGCATAAAAAGCGGGAGTCTCTACGAGCAGTACTTC.

The J gene is TRBJ2-2, the V gene TRBV19; 12 bases agree with TRBD2. Looked up from germline, CDR1 is LNHDA and CDR2 is SQIVND (reference sequence). The length of the CDR3 is 18 residues. Germline trimming cut 5 bases from V and 2 bases from J; bases unmatched to any gene: 9. The DNA for the CDR3 is TGTGCCAGTAGTCCTTCGACTAGCGGGGGTCACAACACCGGGGAGCTGTTTTTT. Translating it yields CASSPSTSGGHNTGELFF.

The chain couples TRBV6-8 to TRBJ1-1; D call uncertain. Trimming cost V 6 bases and J 4 bases, with 9 bases left between them. This CDR3 is built from 12 residues. CDR1 MNHGY and CDR2 SAAAGT come from the germline V gene. CDR3: CASRLVGTEAFF. For the CDR3, the DNA is TGTGCCAGCAGGTTAGTTGGCACTGAAGCTTTCTTT.

Details on this clone: One junction end disagrees with the germline gene, perhaps due to a read error. This sample also contains other DNA sequences that code for the same CDR3. V gene TRBV4-1 combines with J gene TRBJ1-1; TRBD1 aligns across 9 bases. The V gene's germline CDR1 is MGHRA and CDR2 YSYEKL. The CDR3 spans 13 residues. The CDR3: CASSGTGGTEAFF. CDR3 coding DNA: TGCGCCAGCAGTGGTACAGGGGGCACCGAAGCTTTCTTC.

This rearrangement joins TRBV10-3 to TRBJ1-2, with D possibly TRBD1 on 6 matching bases. The CDR3 length is 14 residues. CDR1 is ENHRY and CDR2 is SYGVKD in the germline V gene. The CDR3 DNA sequence: TGTGCTCTATTAAGGGGCAGGGGCGGAAGAGGCTACACCTTC. It is translated as CALLRGRGGRGYTF.

This chain uses TRBV30 with TRBJ1-2; D may be TRBD1 (6 bases). Looked up from germline, CDR1 is GTSNPN and CDR2 is SVGIG (reference sequence). The CDR3 totals 10 residues. V gave up 4 bases and J gave up 8 bases, with 8 bases separating them. The CDR3 DNA follows: TGTGCCTGGAAAGGGACAGGCTACACCTTC. This codes for CAWKGTGYTF. The full variable domain, rest sourced from reference TRBV30 and TRBJ1-2, is SQTIHQWPATLVQPVGSPLSLECTVEGTSNPNLYWYRQAAGRGLQLLFYSVGIGQISSEVPQNLSASRPQDRQFILSSKKLLLSDSGFYLCAWKGTGYTFGSGTRLTVV.

In this sample, this clone turned up a few times. This chain links TRBV10-1 with TRBJ2-1; D perhaps matches TRBD2 (6 bases). V was pared by 7 bases and J by 4 bases, with 23 bases between. This CDR3 has 17 amino acids. From germline, CDR1 is WNHNN and CDR2 SYGVQD (reference sequence). CDR3 DNA: TGCGCCAGCACCCAGAAACGGGAGCCACCCACTTACAATGAGCAGTTCTTC. This translates into CASTQKREPPTYNEQFF.

V usage is TRBV10-3 and J usage is TRBJ1-1; 8 bases agree with TRBD1. There are 15 residues in the CDR3. V was pared by 2 bases and J by 0 bases, with 2 bases of the junction left unmatched. Germline loops: CDR1 ENHRY, CDR2 SYGVKD. CDR3 bases: TGTGCCATCAGTGAGGGACAGGGTTTGAACACTGAAGCTTTCTTT. Protein: CAISEGQGLNTEAFF.

The gene calls are TRBV5-4 and TRBJ2-3, with 8 bases fitting TRBD2. The CDR3 sequence is 16 residues long. Trimming took 0 bases from V and 0 from J; bases not matched to a gene: 3. Germline V lookup: CDR1 SGHNT, CDR2 YYREEE (reference sequence). The CDR3 reads CASSLGTSRSTDTQYF. The CDR3 bases are TGTGCCAGCAGCTTGGGGACTAGCCGGAGCACAGATACGCAGTATTTT.

V usage is TRBV10-3 and J usage is TRBJ1-5, with TRBD1 matching over 9 bases. The germline V gene encodes CDR1 ENHRY and CDR2 SYGVKD. The CDR3 contains 16 residues. J gave up 1 base and V 3 bases, and 4 bases lay outside the gene matches. The CDR3 region is CAISDAGTGSNQPQHF. CDR3 coding DNA: TGTGCCATCAGTGATGCCGGGACAGGGAGCAATCAGCCCCAGCATTTT.

This clone was seen a handful of times. V gene TRBV19 combines with J gene TRBJ1-3; perhaps TRBD1 as D (5 bases). The CDR3 contains 13 residues. The ends were cut back, 4 bases at V and 2 bases at J, with 6 bases in the middle. From germline, CDR1 is LNHDA and CDR2 SQIVND (reference sequence). The CDR3: CASSTGAGNTIYF. DNA for the CDR3: TGTGCCAGTAGTACGGGGGCTGGAAACACCATATATTTT.

The rearrangement joins TRBV5-5 to TRBJ1-1; no definite D call. V lost 4 bases and J lost 0, with 10 bases in between. The CDR3 spans 14 residues. Germline CDR1 is SGHKS and CDR2 is YYEKEE (reference sequence). CDR3 sequence: CASSTVGLNTEAFF. The CDR3 DNA reads TGTGCCAGCAGCACCGTGGGATTGAACACTGAAGCTTTCTTT. Using reference TRBV5-5 and TRBJ1-1 for the parts outside the CDR3, the full variable domain is DAGVTQSPTHLIKTRGQQVTLRCSPISGHKSVSWYQQVLGQGPQFIFQYYEKEERGRGNFPDRFSARQFPNYSSELNVNALLLGDSALYLCASSTVGLNTEAFFGQGTRLTVV.

On this clone: One junction end does not reproduce the germline sequence, and a read error may be involved. This rearrangement joins TRBV6-5 to TRBJ2-2, with D maybe TRBD2 (5 bases). This CDR3 region has 12 residues. In germline, CDR1 is MNHEY, CDR2 SVGAGI. The CDR3 DNA is TGTACCAGCAGTTACGGGGCCGGGGAGCTGTTTTTT. Translation: CTSSYGAGELFF.

The chain has TRBV15 and TRBJ2-5; D possibly corresponds to TRBD2 (5 bases). The V gene's germline CDR1 is LNHNV and CDR2 YYDKDF (reference sequence). With 1 base removed from V and 5 bases from J, the gap between germline ends came to 14 bases. The CDR3 is 15 amino acids. The CDR3 bases are TGTGCCACCAGCAGAGCCGAAGGGAGAGGGGAGACCCAGTACTTC. Protein: CATSRAEGRGETQYF.

V usage is TRBV4-1 and J usage is TRBJ1-2; the D is unclear. V shed 1 base and J shed 3 bases, with 12 bases lying between them. The germline V gene has CDR1 MGHRA and CDR2 YSYEKL. The CDR3 is 15 residues long. CDR3 nucleotide sequence: TGCGCCAGCAGCCAAGTGGTCAGCCAGCACTATGGCTACACCTTC. Translation gives CASSQVVSQHYGYTF.